Listed here are 20 T cell receptor beta chains from one sample, sequenced in a study of graft-versus-host responses after intestinal transplantation. Their recognized antigens are unknown. TCRdb's table, derived via immunoSEQ multiplex PCR, lists solely in-frame clones and lacks some. The sample gives about 88,000 clones, around 90% of which show up once; roughly 0.31% is in the top ten. The sequenced sample was unstimulated CD4+ T cells sorted from spleen or lymph node cells, obtained before intestinal transplant. All receptors come from a human donor who received an intestinal transplant.

The V call is TRBV9, the J call TRBJ2-5, with TRBD1 as a possible D gene (7 bases). Trimming took off 3 bases at V and 0 bases at J, with 15 bases between the two ends. Looked up from germline, CDR1 is SGDLS and CDR2 is YYNGEE. This CDR3 is built from 16 residues. The CDR3: CASSASGGQYQETQYF. The CDR3 bases are TGTGCCAGCAGCGCGTCCGGGGGACAGTACCAAGAGACCCAGTACTTC.

The rearrangement links TRBV7-5 to TRBJ2-7. TRBV7-5 is tagged as a pseudogene. The CDR3 covers 14 residues. This CDR3 is CVGPVVREAYEQYF. The CDR3 DNA reads TGTGTGGGACCAGTGGTCCGAGAGGCCTACGAGCAGTACTTC.

V usage is TRBV27 and J usage is TRBJ1-5; the D is unclear. The CDR3 covers 15 residues. Looked up from germline, CDR1 is MNHEY and CDR2 is SMNVEV (reference sequence). V lost 3 bases and J lost 0, with 9 bases in between. The CDR3 region is CASSFSRISNQPQHF. In DNA, the CDR3 is TGTGCCAGCAGTTTTAGTCGGATTAGCAATCAGCCCCAGCATTTT.

This rearrangement joins TRBV25-1 to TRBJ1-6; weak D call: TRBD1 (6 bases). The CDR3 extends over 15 amino acids. V was clipped by 1 base and J by 9 bases, with 13 bases between them. Germline V CDR1 and CDR2: MGHDK, SYGVNS. This CDR3 reads CASSEWLGGASPLHF. As DNA, the CDR3 is TGTGCCAGCAGTGAATGGTTGGGGGGGGCTTCACCCCTCCACTTT.

The gene calls are TRBV11-2 and TRBJ2-3; 15 bases are shared with TRBD2. Germline V gene data show CDR1 as SGHAT and CDR2 as FQNNGV. The CDR3 is made up of 17 amino acids. Germline trimming cut 5 bases from V and 7 bases from J; bases unmatched to any gene: 10. The CDR3 region has the DNA TGTGCCAGCAGCGAGATGGGACTAGCGGGAGGAGGAAATACGCAGTATTTT. Amino acid sequence: CASSEMGLAGGGNTQYF.

J is TRBJ1-2 and V is TRBV18; the D is unclear. The V gene lost 2 bases and the J gene lost 5 bases, with 6 bases spanning the gap. The CDR3 runs to 12 residues. Germline CDR1 is KGHSH and CDR2 is LQKENI. The CDR3 DNA follows: TGTGCCAGCTCACCAGCACCTTATGGCTACACCTTC. Its protein is CASSPAPYGYTF.

This clone was observed once. The chain couples TRBV6-5 to TRBJ1-1; a weak D match, TRBD1 (6 bases). The germline V gene has CDR1 MNHEY and CDR2 SVGAGI. This CDR3 is 14 amino acids long. V lost 4 bases, J lost 5 bases, and 14 bases lay in between. CDR3 residues: CASSLFLGGTEAFF. The CDR3 nucleotides read TGTGCCAGCAGTTTGTTCTTAGGGGGGACTGAAGCTTTCTTT.

The chain has TRBV5-4 and TRBJ2-1; weak D call: TRBD2 (6 bases). From germline, CDR1 is SGHNT and CDR2 YYREEE (reference sequence). V lost 0 bases and J 0 bases, leaving 10 bases between the germline ends. This CDR3 region has 16 residues. The CDR3 region is CASSLGGTLSYNEQFF. CDR3 nucleotide sequence: TGTGCCAGCAGCTTGGGCGGGACGCTCTCCTACAATGAGCAGTTCTTC.

This rearrangement joins TRBV27 to TRBJ2-2; D is ambiguous. This CDR3 has 12 residues. Trimming left V 4 bases short and J 2 bases short, with 2 bases between. Germline V CDR1 and CDR2: MNHEY, SMNVEV (reference sequence). CDR3 bases: TGTGCCAGCAGTTATAACACCGGGGAGCTGTTTTTT. Translating gives CASSYNTGELFF.

To note about this clone: Sequence at one end of the junction differs from germline and may be a read error. This CDR3 is also generated by other DNA sequences in the sample. V gene TRBV28 combines with J gene TRBJ1-3, with 9 positions matching TRBD1. The CDR3 totals 15 residues. Germline CDR1 and CDR2: MDHEN and SYDVKM. This CDR3 is CASSRGQGVGNTIYF. Written as DNA, the CDR3 is TGTGCTAGCAGCCGGGGACAGGGAGTGGGGAACACCATATATTTT.

This rearrangement joins TRBV18 to TRBJ1-4; 7 positions agree with TRBD1. J gave up 4 bases and V 3 bases, and 2 bases lay outside the gene matches. Looked up from germline, CDR1 is KGHSH and CDR2 is LQKENI. The CDR3 length is 14 residues. CDR3 DNA: TGTGCCAGCTCACCGGCAGGGGGTAATGAAAAACTGTTTTTT. It is translated as CASSPAGGNEKLFF.

This clone was found a few times. This rearrangement joins TRBV6-1 to TRBJ2-7; D remains unclear. Trimming took off 4 bases at V and 3 bases at J, with 4 bases between the two ends. CDR1 is MNHNS and CDR2 is SASEGT in the germline V gene. The CDR3 runs to 11 residues. Here the CDR3 DNA reads TGTGCCAGCAGTGGAAACTACGAGCAGTACTTC. This gives the protein CASSGNYEQYF.

The chain couples TRBV7-9 to TRBJ1-2, with 9 bases matching TRBD1. The length of the CDR3 is 17 residues. CDR1 is SEHNR and CDR2 is FQNEAQ in the germline V gene (reference sequence). The V gene end was trimmed by 4 bases and the J gene end by 8 bases; junction bases not matched to a gene: 17. The CDR3 DNA is TGTGCCAGCAGCTCGGGACAGGGACCTATCATTTACGTCGGCTACACCTTC. As protein: CASSSGQGPIIYVGYTF.

V is TRBV27 and J is TRBJ1-5; D remains unclear. CDR3 length equals 14 residues. Trimming took 5 bases from V and 3 from J, leaving 11 bases between them. Germline loops: CDR1 MNHEY, CDR2 SMNVEV (reference sequence). DNA for the CDR3: TGTGCCAGCAGTCCACGAGGTGACAATCAGCCCCAGCATTTT. It translates to CASSPRGDNQPQHF.

The genes are TRBV20-1 and TRBJ2-3; D is uncertain. The germline V and J ends were trimmed by 6 bases and 6 bases, with 10 bases remaining between them. From germline, CDR1 is DFQATT and CDR2 SNEGSKA (reference sequence). This CDR3 has 11 residues. CDR3: CSAKNGDTQYF. The CDR3 region has the DNA TGCAGTGCCAAGAACGGGGATACGCAGTATTTT.

V gene TRBV30 combines with J gene TRBJ2-5, with D maybe TRBD2 (5 bases). The CDR3 length is 13 residues. Germline loops: CDR1 GTSNPN, CDR2 SVGIG (reference sequence). The V gene lost 4 bases and the J gene lost 2 bases, with 11 bases spanning the gap. The CDR3 bases are TGTGCCTGGAACCCGGGAAGACAAGAGACCCAGTACTTC. Protein product: CAWNPGRQETQYF.

This rearrangement joins TRBV25-1 to TRBJ2-7, with TRBD2 as a possible D gene (6 bases). The germline V gene encodes CDR1 MGHDK and CDR2 SYGVNS. CDR3 length: 14 amino acids. Deletions cut 5 bases from V and 1 base from J, with 12 bases between. The CDR3 reads CASSPEGYSYEQYF. CDR3 DNA sequence: TGTGCCAGCAGTCCGGAGGGGTATTCCTACGAGCAGTACTTC.

This clone was counted once. The chain combines TRBV28 with TRBJ2-5, with D possibly being TRBD1 or TRBD2 (5 bases each). The germline V gene has CDR1 MDHEN and CDR2 SYDVKM. V shed 6 bases and J shed 1 base, with 21 bases lying between them. This CDR3 contains 17 residues. CDR3 bases: TGTGCCAGCAGCCGTTACGGGGCTGATGCGTCCCAAGAGACCCAGTACTTC. It is translated as CASSRYGADASQETQYF.

The genes are TRBV6-5 and TRBJ1-4, with 7 bases that match TRBD1. The CDR3 spans 13 residues. Per the germline V gene, CDR1 is MNHEY and CDR2 is SVGAGI. V lost 6 bases, J lost 11 bases, and 9 bases stayed unmatched. In nucleotides, the CDR3 is TGTGCCAGCAGCCGTACAGGACAGGAGAAACTGTTTTTT. It specifies CASSRTGQEKLFF.

V usage is TRBV28 and J usage is TRBJ1-5; the match to TRBD1 covers 9 bases. After removal of 3 bases from V and 1 base from J, the junction contained 7 bases not matched to a gene. There are 17 residues in the CDR3. The germline gives CDR1 MDHEN, CDR2 SYDVKM. CDR3 in DNA: TGTGCCAGCAGTTTCGCCCGGACAGGGGTGAGCAATCAGCCCCAGCATTTT. Amino acid sequence: CASSFARTGVSNQPQHF.